The 12 T cell receptor beta chains below were found in one sample sequenced in a study of ipilimumab plus nivolumab after autologous stem cell transplantation. Repertoires were generated with immunoSEQ multiplex PCR, while TCRdb's copy carries only in-frame clones and drops some. Of over 75,000 clones in the sample, about 83% were seen once. The sample was PBMCs, taken in a trial of ipilimumab plus nivolumab as post-transplant consolidation. The source of these receptors is a male donor with diffuse large B-cell lymphoma.

The chain couples TRBV2 to TRBJ2-4, with a tentative D call TRBD2 (6 bases). The CDR3 has 13 residues. V was clipped by 3 bases and J by 9 bases, with 12 bases between them. Germline lookup yields CDR1 SNHLY and CDR2 FYNNEI. The CDR3 protein is CASSDRVGGIQYF. The CDR3 DNA reads TGTGCCAGCAGTGACAGGGTCGGGGGCATTCAGTACTTC. The full variable domain, rest sourced from reference TRBV2 and TRBJ2-4, is EPEVTQTPSHQVTQMGQEVILRCVPISNHLYFYWYRQILGQKVEFLVSFYNNEISEKSEIFDDQFSVERPDGSNFTLKIRSTKLEDSAMYFCASSDRVGGIQYFGAGTRLSVL.

Turning to this clone: The same CDR3 arises from other DNA sequences in this sample as well. This chain joins TRBV7-2 and TRBJ1-3, with a tentative D call TRBD1 (6 bases). CDR3 length equals 13 residues. V lost 4 bases to trimming and J lost 2 bases, with 6 bases between them. Per the germline V gene, CDR1 is SGHTA and CDR2 is FQGNSA. This CDR3 reads CASSSGAGNTIYF. The CDR3 DNA reads TGTGCCAGCAGCTCAGGGGCTGGAAACACCATATATTTT.

J is TRBJ2-6 and V is TRBV2; D ambiguous. The ends were cut back, 5 bases at V and 3 bases at J, with 5 bases in the middle. The germline gives CDR1 SNHLY, CDR2 FYNNEI. The CDR3 contains 13 residues. This CDR3 reads CASSKNGANVLTF. In DNA, the CDR3 is TGTGCCAGCAGTAAGAATGGGGCCAACGTCCTGACTTTC.

This clone occurred once. The rearrangement uses TRBV2 and TRBJ1-3, with 8 positions matching TRBD1. Germline lookup yields CDR1 SNHLY and CDR2 FYNNEI. CDR3 size: 17 residues. The junction had 9 bases not matched to a gene; V was cut back by 2 bases and J by 3 bases. The CDR3: CASSEFATGEGGNTIYF. The CDR3 DNA sequence: TGTGCCAGCAGTGAATTTGCGACAGGGGAGGGTGGAAACACCATATATTTT.

The genes are TRBV11-3 and TRBJ2-1, with 12 bases fitting TRBD2. Per the germline V gene, CDR1 is SGHNT and CDR2 is YENEEA. J was trimmed by 9 bases and V by 4 bases; bases with no gene match: 7. This CDR3 region has 15 residues. The DNA for the CDR3 is TGTGCCAGCAGCTCGCTAGCGGGGGGGCAGGGTGAGCAGTTCTTC. It is translated as CASSSLAGGQGEQFF.

The chain is built from TRBV5-1 and TRBJ2-7, with D perhaps assigned TRBD1 or TRBD2 (7 bases each). The length of the CDR3 is 15 residues. V gave up 4 bases and J gave up 3 bases, with 17 bases separating them. Germline V lookup: CDR1 SGHRS, CDR2 YFSETQ. CDR3: CASSETGTNLYEQYF. The CDR3, as DNA: TGCGCCAGCAGCGAGACAGGGACTAACCTCTACGAGCAGTACTTC.

This chain joins TRBV5-1 and TRBJ2-3; TRBD1 agrees at 7 bases. This CDR3 spans 14 amino acids. V dropped 4 bases and J dropped 1; count of bases not matched to a gene: 3. The germline gives CDR1 SGHRS, CDR2 YFSETQ. The CDR3 is CASSEGQRTDTQYF. Written as DNA, the CDR3 is TGCGCCAGCAGCGAGGGACAGCGCACAGATACGCAGTATTTT. The whole variable domain, remainder taken from reference TRBV5-1 and TRBJ2-3, is KAGVTQTPRYLIKTRGQQVTLSCSPISGHRSVSWYQQTPGQGLQFLFEYFSETQRNKGNFPGRFSGRQFSNSRSEMNVSTLELGDSALYLCASSEGQRTDTQYFGPGTRLTVL.

The CDR3 sequence is CASSTLRTGPSGNTIYF. CDR3 nucleotide sequence: TGTGCCAGCAGTACCCTACGGACAGGGCCCTCTGGAAACACCATATATTTT. The chain employs TRBV11-2 and TRBJ1-3; 8 positions agree with TRBD1. The CDR3 length is 17 residues. V shed 6 bases, J shed 0 bases, and the junction held 10 bases outside the gene matches. Per germline, CDR1 SGHAT and CDR2 FQNNGV.

The rearrangement uses TRBV5-1 and TRBJ1-2; possible D gene TRBD1, 6 bases. The CDR3 has 14 residues. Germline CDR1 and CDR2: SGHRS and YFSETQ. V was cut by 4 bases and J by 3 bases, with 13 bases left in between. The CDR3, as DNA: TGCGCCAGCAGCCTAGGGGGTGGGCACTATGGCTACACCTTC. Protein product: CASSLGGGHYGYTF. Variable domain in full (rest from reference TRBV5-1 and TRBJ1-2): KAGVTQTPRYLIKTRGQQVTLSCSPISGHRSVSWYQQTPGQGLQFLFEYFSETQRNKGNFPGRFSGRQFSNSRSEMNVSTLELGDSALYLCASSLGGGHYGYTFGSGTRLTVV.

This clone was counted once. J is TRBJ2-7 and V is TRBV7-3; tentative D call: TRBD2 (5 bases). CDR1 is SGHTA, CDR2 FQGTGA, per germline. Trimming left V 8 bases short and J 2 bases short, with 16 bases between. The CDR3 consists of 14 residues. The chain's CDR3 is CASSSGEPPYEQYF. For the CDR3, the DNA is TGTGCCAGCTCCTCCGGGGAGCCGCCCTACGAGCAGTACTTC.

CDR3 bases: TGTGCCATCAGTCCCGGACCGAGCCTCTACAATGAGCAGTTCTTC. Its protein product is CAISPGPSLYNEQFF. The gene calls are TRBV10-3 and TRBJ2-1; D unclear. The germline CDR1 and CDR2 sequences are ENHRY and SYGVKD. This CDR3 contains 15 residues. V was clipped by 5 bases and J by 3 bases, with 14 bases between them.

This chain uses TRBV4-1 with TRBJ1-3; 9 bases line up with TRBD1. This CDR3 has 16 residues. V was pared by 4 bases and J by 4 bases, with 8 bases of the junction left unmatched. CDR1 MGHRA and CDR2 YSYEKL come from the germline V gene. CDR3 in amino acids: CASSLKDRGGGNTIYF. CDR3 DNA: TGCGCCAGCAGCCTGAAGGACAGGGGAGGAGGAAACACCATATATTTT.